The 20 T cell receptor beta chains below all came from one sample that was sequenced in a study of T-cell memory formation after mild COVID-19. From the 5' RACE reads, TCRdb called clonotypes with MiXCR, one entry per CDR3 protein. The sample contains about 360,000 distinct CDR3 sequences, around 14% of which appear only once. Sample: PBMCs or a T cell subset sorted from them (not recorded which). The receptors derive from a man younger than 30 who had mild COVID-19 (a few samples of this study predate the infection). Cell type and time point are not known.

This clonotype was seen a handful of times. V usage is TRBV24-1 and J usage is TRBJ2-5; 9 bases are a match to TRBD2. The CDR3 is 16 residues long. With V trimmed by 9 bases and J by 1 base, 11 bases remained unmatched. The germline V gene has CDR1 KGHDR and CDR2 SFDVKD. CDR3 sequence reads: CATSSGAGGLQETQYF. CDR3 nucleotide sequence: TGTGCCACCTCTTCGGGAGCGGGGGGCCTCCAAGAGACCCAGTACTTC.

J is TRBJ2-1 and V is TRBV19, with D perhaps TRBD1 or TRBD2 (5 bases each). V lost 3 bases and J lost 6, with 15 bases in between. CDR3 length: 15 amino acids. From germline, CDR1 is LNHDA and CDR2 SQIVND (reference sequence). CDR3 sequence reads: CASSMAPPGSNEQFF. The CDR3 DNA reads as TGTGCCAGTAGTATGGCTCCGCCAGGGAGCAATGAGCAGTTCTTC.

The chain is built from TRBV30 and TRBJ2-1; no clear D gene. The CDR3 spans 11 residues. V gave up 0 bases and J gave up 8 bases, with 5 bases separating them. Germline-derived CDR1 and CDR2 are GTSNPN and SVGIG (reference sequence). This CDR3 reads CAWSVGDEQFF. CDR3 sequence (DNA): TGTGCCTGGAGTGTGGGCGATGAGCAGTTCTTC.

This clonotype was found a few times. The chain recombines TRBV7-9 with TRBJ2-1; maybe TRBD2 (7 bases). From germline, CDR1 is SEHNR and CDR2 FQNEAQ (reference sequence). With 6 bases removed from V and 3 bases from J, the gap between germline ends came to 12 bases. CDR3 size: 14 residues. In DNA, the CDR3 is TGTGCCAGCAGAGGGGGGGGGAACTACAATGAGCAGTTCTTC. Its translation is CASRGGGNYNEQFF. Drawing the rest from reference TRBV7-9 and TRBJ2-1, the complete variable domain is DTGVSQNPRHKITKRGQNVTFRCDPISEHNRLYWYRQTLGQGPEFLTYFQNEAQLEKSRLLSDRFSAERPKGSFSTLEIQRTEQGDSAMYLCASRGGGNYNEQFFGPGTRLTVL.

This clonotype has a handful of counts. The CDR3 reads CASSFGSGNQPQHF. The CDR3 DNA reads as TGTGCCAGCAGTTTCGGGAGTGGCAATCAGCCCCAGCATTTT. The chain is built from TRBV28 and TRBJ1-5, with no clear D. The CDR3 is made up of 14 amino acids. The germline V and J ends were trimmed by 3 bases and 2 bases, with 8 bases remaining between them. Germline assignment: CDR1 MDHEN and CDR2 SYDVKM.

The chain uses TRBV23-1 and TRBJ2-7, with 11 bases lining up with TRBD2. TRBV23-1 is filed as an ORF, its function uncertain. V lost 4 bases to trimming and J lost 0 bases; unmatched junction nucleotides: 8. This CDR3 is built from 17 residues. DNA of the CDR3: TGCGCCAGCAGTCCCCCGGGACTAGCGGACAGCTCCTACGAGCAGTACGTC. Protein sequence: CASSPPGLADSSYEQYV.

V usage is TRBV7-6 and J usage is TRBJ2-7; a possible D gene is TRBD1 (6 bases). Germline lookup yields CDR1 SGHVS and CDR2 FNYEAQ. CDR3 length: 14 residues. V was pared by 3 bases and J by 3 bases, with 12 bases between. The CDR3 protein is CASSFDRMGYEQYF. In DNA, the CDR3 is TGTGCCAGCAGCTTCGACAGGATGGGCTACGAGCAGTACTTC. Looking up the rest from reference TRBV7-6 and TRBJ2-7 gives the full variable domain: GAGVSQSPRYKVTKRGQDVALRCDPISGHVSLYWYRQALGQGPEFLTYFNYEAQQDKSGLPNDRFSAERPEGSISTLTIQRTEQRDSAMYRCASSFDRMGYEQYFGPGTRLTVT.

This CDR3 reads CAISGPSGGSYQETQYF. The CDR3 DNA follows: TGTGCCATCAGTGGGCCGTCGGGGGGCTCGTACCAAGAGACCCAGTACTTC. V and J are TRBV10-3 and TRBJ2-5; D possibly corresponds to TRBD2 (7 bases). This CDR3 region has 17 residues. Trimming took off 4 bases at V and 0 bases at J, with 18 bases between the two ends. Germline V gene data show CDR1 as ENHRY and CDR2 as SYGVKD.

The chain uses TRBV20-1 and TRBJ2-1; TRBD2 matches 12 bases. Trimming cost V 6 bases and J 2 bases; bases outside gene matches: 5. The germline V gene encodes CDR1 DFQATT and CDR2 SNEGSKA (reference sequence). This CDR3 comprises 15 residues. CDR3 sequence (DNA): TGCAGTGCCCCACGGACTAGCGGGGCCTACAATGAGCAGTTCTTC. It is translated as CSAPRTSGAYNEQFF.

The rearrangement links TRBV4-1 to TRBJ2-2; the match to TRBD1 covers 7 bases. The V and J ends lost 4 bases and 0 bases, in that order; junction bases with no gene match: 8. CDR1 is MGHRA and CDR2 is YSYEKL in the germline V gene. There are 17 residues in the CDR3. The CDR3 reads CASSPGPGQSNTGELFF. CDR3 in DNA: TGCGCCAGCAGCCCAGGACCGGGACAGTCGAACACCGGGGAGCTGTTTTTT.

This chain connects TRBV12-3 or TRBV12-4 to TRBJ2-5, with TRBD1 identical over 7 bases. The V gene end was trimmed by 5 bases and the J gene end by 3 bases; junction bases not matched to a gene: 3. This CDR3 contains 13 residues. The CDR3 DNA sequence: TGTGCCAGCAGTAGGGACAGAAAAGAGACCCAGTACTTC. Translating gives CASSRDRKETQYF.

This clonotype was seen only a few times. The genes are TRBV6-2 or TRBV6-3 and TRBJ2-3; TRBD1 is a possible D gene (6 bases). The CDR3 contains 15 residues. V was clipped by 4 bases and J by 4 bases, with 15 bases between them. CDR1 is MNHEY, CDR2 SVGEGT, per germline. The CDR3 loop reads CASSLWQGSPDTQYF. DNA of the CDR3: TGTGCCAGCAGTTTGTGGCAGGGGAGCCCAGATACGCAGTATTTT.

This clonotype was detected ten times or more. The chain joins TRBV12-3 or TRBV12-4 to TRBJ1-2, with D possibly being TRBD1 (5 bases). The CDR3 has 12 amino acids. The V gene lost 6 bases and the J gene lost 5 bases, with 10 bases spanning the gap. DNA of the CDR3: TGTGCCAGCAGCACTAGGGGTTATGGCTACACCTTC. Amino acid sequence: CASSTRGYGYTF.

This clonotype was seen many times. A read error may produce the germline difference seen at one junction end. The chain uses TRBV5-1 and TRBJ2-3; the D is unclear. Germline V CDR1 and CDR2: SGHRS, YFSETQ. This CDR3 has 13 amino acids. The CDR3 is CASSRGATDTQYF. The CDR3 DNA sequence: TGTGCCAGCAGTAGAGGCGCCACAGATACGCAGTATTTT.

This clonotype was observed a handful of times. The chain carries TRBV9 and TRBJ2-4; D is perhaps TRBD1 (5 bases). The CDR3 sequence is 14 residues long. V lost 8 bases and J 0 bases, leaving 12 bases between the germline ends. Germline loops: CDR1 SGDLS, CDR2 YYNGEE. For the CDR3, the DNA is TGTGCCAGGGGGCCTTTCCTAGCCAAAAACATTCAGTACTTC. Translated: CARGPFLAKNIQYF.

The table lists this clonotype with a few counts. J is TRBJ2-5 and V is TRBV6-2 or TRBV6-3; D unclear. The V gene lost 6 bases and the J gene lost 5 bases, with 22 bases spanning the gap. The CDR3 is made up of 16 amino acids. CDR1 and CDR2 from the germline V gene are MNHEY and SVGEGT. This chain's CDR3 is CASSYPLGSRTETQYF. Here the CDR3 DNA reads TGTGCCAGCAGCTACCCTCTGGGTAGCCGTACCGAGACCCAGTACTTC.

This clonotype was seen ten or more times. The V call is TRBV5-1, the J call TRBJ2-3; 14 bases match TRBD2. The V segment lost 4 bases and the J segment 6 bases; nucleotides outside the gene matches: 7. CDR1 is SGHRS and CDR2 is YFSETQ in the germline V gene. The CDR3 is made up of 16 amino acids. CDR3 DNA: TGCGCCAGCAGCCTGCGACTAGCGGGGGGGCCCGATACGCAGTATTTT. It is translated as CASSLRLAGGPDTQYF.

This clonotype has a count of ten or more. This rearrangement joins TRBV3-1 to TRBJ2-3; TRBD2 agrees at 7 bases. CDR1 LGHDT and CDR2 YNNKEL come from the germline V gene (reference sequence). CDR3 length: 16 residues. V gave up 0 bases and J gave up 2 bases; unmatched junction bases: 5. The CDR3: CASSQESSGPTDTQYF. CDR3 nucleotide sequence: TGTGCCAGCAGCCAAGAGTCTAGCGGCCCCACAGATACGCAGTATTTT.

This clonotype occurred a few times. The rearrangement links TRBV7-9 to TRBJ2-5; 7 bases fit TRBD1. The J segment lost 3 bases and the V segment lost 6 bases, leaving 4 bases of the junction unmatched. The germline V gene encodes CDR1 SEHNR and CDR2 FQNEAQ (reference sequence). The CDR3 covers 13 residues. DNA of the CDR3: TGTGCCAGCAGGAGAGACAGGGAAGAGACCCAGTACTTC. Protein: CASRRDREETQYF.

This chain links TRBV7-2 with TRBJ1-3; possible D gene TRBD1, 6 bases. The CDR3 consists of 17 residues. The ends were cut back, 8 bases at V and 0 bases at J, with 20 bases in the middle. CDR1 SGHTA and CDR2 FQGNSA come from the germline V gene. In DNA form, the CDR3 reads TGTGCCAGCCCCCCTAAACAGGGAGGATTCTCTGGAAACACCATATATTTT. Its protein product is CASPPKQGGFSGNTIYF.